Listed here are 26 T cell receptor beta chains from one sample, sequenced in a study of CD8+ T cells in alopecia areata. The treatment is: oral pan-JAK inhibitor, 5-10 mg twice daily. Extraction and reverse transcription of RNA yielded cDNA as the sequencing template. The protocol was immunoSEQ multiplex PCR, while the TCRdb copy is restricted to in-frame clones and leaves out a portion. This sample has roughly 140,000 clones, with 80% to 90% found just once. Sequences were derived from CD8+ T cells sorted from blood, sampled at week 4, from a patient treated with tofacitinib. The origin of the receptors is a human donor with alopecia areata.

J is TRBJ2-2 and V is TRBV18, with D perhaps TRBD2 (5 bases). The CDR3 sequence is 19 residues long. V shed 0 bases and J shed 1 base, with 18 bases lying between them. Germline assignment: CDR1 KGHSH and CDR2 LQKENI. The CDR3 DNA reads TGTGCCAGCTCACCACCGCTTATTTTCGGAGGCCAGAACACCGGGGAGCTGTTTTTT. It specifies CASSPPLIFGGQNTGELFF.

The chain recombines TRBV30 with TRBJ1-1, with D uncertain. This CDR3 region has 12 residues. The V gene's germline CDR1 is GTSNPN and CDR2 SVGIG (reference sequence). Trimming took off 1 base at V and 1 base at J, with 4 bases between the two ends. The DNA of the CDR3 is TGTGCCTGGAGTGAGGCGAACACTGAAGCTTTCTTT. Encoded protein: CAWSEANTEAFF. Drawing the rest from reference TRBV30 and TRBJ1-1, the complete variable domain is SQTIHQWPATLVQPVGSPLSLECTVEGTSNPNLYWYRQAAGRGLQLLFYSVGIGQISSEVPQNLSASRPQDRQFILSSKKLLLSDSGFYLCAWSEANTEAFFGQGTRLTVV.

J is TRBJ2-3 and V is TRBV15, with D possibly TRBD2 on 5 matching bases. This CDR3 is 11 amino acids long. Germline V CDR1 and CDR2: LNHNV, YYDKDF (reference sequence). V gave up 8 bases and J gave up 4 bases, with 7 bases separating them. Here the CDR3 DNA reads TGTGCCACCGGGAGCCCAGATACGCAGTATTTT. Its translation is CATGSPDTQYF.

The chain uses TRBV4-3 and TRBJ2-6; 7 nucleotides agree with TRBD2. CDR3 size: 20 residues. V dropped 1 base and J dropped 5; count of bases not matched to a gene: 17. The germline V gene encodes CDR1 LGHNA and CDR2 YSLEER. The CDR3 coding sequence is TGCGCCAGCAGCCAAGGGTGGGCTAGCGGTACGCTTCCAAGGGCCAACGTCCTGACTTTC. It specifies CASSQGWASGTLPRANVLTF.

Here the CDR3 reads CASSRLVASGTDTQYF. The DNA for the CDR3 is TGTGCCAGCAGCCGCCTTGTGGCTAGCGGCACAGATACGCAGTATTTT. The rearrangement links TRBV11-2 to TRBJ2-3; a weak D match, TRBD2 (6 bases). In germline, CDR1 is SGHAT, CDR2 FQNNGV. The CDR3 is 16 residues long. V dropped 5 bases and J dropped 1 base, with 16 bases sitting between them.

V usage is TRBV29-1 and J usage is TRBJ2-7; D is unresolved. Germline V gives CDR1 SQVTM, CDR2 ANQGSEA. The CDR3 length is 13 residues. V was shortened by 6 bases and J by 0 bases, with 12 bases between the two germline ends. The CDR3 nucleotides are TGCAGCGTAAGGACGGGTAGCTCCTACGAGCAGTACTTC. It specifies CSVRTGSSYEQYF.

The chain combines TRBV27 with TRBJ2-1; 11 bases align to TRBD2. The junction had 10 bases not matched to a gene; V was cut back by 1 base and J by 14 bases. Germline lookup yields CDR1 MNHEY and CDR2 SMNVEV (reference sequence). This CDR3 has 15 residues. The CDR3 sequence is CASSLLLAGGSSEFF. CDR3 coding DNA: TGTGCCAGCAGTTTATTGCTAGCGGGGGGCTCTAGTGAGTTCTTC.

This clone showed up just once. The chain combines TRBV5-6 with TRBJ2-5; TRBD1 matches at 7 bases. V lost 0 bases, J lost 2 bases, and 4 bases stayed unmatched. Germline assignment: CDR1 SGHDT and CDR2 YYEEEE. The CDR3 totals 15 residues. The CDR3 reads CASSLVGDRQETQYF. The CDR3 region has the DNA TGTGCCAGCAGCTTGGTGGGGGACAGACAAGAGACCCAGTACTTC.

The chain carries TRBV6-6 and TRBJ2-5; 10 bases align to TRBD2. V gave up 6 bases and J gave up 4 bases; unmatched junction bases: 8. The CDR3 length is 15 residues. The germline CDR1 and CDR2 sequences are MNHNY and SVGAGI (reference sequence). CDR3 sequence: CASSSGLAGVETQYF. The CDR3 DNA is TGTGCCAGCAGCTCCGGTCTAGCGGGGGTAGAGACCCAGTACTTC.

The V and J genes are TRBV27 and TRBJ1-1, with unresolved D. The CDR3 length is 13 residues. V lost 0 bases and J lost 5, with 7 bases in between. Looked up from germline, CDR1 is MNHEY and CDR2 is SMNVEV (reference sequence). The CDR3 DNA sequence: TGTGCCAGCAGTTTATCGGGTAGTACTGAAGCTTTCTTT. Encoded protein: CASSLSGSTEAFF.

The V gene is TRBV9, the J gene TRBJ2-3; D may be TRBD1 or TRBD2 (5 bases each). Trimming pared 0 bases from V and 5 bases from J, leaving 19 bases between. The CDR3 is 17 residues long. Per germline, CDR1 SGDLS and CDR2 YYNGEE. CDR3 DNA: TGTGCCAGCAGCGTAGGAGGGAGCGACCTACAGGAAGATACGCAGTATTTT. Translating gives CASSVGGSDLQEDTQYF.

For the CDR3, the DNA is TGTGCCAGCAGTACAGCAGACAGGCTTAATCAGCCCCAGCATTTT. It translates to CASSTADRLNQPQHF. The chain joins TRBV27 to TRBJ1-5; possible D gene TRBD1, 6 bases. Germline V gene sequence: CDR1 MNHEY, CDR2 SMNVEV (reference sequence). This CDR3 has 15 residues. V lost 5 bases and J 4 bases, leaving 15 bases between the germline ends.

In nucleotides, the CDR3 is TGTGCCATCGGCAATTACTCCTACGAGCAGTACTTC. This codes for CAIGNYSYEQYF. The chain couples TRBV2 to TRBJ2-7; D gene ambiguous. Trimming cost V 10 bases and J 0 bases, with 10 bases left between them. The CDR3 loop spans 12 amino acids. Germline values: CDR1 SNHLY, CDR2 FYNNEI.

The CDR3 sequence: CSASPRGTNEQFF. DNA of the CDR3: TGCAGCGCCAGTCCCCGGGGAACGAATGAGCAGTTCTTC. This chain joins TRBV29-1 and TRBJ2-1; D might be TRBD2 (5 bases). Per the germline V gene, CDR1 is SQVTM and CDR2 is ANQGSEA. This CDR3 spans 13 amino acids. Trimming left V 7 bases short and J 7 bases short, with 17 bases between.

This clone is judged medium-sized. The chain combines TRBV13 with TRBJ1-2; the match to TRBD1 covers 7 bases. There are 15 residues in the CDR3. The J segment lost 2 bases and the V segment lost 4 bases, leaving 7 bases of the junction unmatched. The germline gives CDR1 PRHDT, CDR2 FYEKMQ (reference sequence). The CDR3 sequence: CASSWKGQYNYGYTF. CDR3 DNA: TGTGCCAGCAGCTGGAAGGGACAGTACAACTATGGCTACACCTTC. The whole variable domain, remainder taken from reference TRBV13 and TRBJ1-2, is AAGVIQSPRHLIKEKRETATLKCYPIPRHDTVYWYQQGPGQDPQFLISFYEKMQSDKGSIPDRFSAQQFSDYHSELNMSSLELGDSALYFCASSWKGQYNYGYTFGSGTRLTVV.

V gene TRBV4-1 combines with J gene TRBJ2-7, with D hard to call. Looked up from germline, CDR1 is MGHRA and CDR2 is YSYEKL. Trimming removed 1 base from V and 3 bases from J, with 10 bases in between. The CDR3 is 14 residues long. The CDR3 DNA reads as TGCGCCAGCAGCCAAGTCGTCCACCTCTACGAGCAGTACTTC. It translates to CASSQVVHLYEQYF.

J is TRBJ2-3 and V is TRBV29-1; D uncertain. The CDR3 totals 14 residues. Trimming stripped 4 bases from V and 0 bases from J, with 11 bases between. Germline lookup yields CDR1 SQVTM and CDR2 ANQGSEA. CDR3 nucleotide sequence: TGCAGCGTTGTCCCTAGTGGGAGCACAGATACGCAGTATTTT. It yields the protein CSVVPSGSTDTQYF.

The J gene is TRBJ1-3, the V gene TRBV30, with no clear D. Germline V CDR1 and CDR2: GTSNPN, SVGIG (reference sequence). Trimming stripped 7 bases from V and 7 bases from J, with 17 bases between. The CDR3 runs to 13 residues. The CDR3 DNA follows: TGTGCCTCCAAACCGACCGGTCGGAACACCATATATTTT. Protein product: CASKPTGRNTIYF.

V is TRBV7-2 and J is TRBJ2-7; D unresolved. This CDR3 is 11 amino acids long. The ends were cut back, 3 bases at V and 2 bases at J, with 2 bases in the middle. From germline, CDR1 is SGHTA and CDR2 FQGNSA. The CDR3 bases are TGTGCCAGCAGCTTTACCTACGAGCAGTACTTC. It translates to CASSFTYEQYF.

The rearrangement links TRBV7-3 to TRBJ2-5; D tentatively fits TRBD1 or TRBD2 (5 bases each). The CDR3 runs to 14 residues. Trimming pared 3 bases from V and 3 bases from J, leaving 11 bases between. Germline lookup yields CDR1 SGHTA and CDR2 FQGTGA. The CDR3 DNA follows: TGTGCCAGCAGCTTCGGGGACGGTGAAGAGACCCAGTACTTC. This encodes CASSFGDGEETQYF.

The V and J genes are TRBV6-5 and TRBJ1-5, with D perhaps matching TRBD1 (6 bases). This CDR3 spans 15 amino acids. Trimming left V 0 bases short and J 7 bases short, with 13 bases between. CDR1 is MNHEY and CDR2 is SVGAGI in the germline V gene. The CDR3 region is CASSYSGGGGQPQHF. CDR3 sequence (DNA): TGTGCCAGCAGTTACTCGGGAGGGGGAGGACAGCCCCAGCATTTT.

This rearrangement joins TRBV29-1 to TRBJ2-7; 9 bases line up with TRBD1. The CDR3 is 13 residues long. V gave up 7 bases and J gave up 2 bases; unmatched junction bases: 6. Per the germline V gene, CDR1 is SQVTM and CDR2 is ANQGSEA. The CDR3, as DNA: TGCAGCGCCAGGACAGGGGACGCCTACGAGCAGTACTTC. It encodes CSARTGDAYEQYF.

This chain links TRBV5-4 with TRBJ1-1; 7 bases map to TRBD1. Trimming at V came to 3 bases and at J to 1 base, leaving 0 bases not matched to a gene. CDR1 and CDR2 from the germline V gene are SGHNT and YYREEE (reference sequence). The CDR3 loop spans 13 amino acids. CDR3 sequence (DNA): TGTGCCAGCAGCTGGGACAGGAACACTGAAGCTTTCTTT. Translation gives CASSWDRNTEAFF.

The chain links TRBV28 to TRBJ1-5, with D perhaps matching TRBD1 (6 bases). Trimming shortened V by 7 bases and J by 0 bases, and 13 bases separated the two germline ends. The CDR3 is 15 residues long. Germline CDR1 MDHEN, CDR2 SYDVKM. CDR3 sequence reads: CASIPQGYSNQPQHF. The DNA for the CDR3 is TGTGCCAGCATTCCTCAGGGGTATAGCAATCAGCCCCAGCATTTT.

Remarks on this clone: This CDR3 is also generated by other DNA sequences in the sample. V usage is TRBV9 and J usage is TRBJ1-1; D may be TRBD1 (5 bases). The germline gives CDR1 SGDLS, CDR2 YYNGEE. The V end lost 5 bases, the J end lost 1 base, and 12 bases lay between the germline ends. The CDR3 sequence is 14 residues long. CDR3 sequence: CASSPTGGNTEAFF. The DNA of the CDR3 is TGTGCCAGCAGTCCTACTGGGGGGAACACTGAAGCTTTCTTT. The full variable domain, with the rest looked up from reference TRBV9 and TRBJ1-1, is DSGVTQTPKHLITATGQRVTLRCSPRSGDLSVYWYQQSLDQGLQFLIQYYNGEERAKGNILERFSAQQFPDLHSELNLSSLELGDSALYFCASSPTGGNTEAFFGQGTRLTVV.

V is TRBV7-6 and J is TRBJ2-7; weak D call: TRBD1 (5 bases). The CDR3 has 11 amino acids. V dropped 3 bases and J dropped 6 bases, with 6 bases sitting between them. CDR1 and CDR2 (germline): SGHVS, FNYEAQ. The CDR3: CASSFQGEQYF. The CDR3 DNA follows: TGTGCCAGCAGCTTCCAGGGCGAGCAGTACTTC.